This T cell receptor beta chain is from a study of blood T cell repertoires in COVID-19. V was clipped by 8 bases and J by 2 bases; unmatched bases: 7. The germline gives CDR1 SGHRS, CDR2 YFSETQ. The CDR3 is 14 amino acids. Resolution of symptoms, clearance, or two negative PCRs was present in recovered Cohort 3 donors. In the study's own analysis: Reference gene primer amplification yielded estimated nucleated cell counts. TCRdb's copy holds only in-frame clones and misses some; the assay was immunoSEQ multiplex PCR. The DNA was the basis for D and trimming; V, J and clone size are from that table. The sample lists about 460,000 clones, 80% to 90% occurring once.

The sequenced sample consisted of PBMCs or T cells enriched from blood (not recorded which). V and J are TRBV5-1 and TRBJ2-3; 8 bases line up with TRBD1. The TCR was taken from a woman aged 60 to 75 who had recovered from COVID-19. CDR3 in amino acids: CASRWTGSTDTQYF. The CDR3 DNA is TGCGCCAGTCGGTGGACAGGGTCCACAGATACGCAGTATTTT.